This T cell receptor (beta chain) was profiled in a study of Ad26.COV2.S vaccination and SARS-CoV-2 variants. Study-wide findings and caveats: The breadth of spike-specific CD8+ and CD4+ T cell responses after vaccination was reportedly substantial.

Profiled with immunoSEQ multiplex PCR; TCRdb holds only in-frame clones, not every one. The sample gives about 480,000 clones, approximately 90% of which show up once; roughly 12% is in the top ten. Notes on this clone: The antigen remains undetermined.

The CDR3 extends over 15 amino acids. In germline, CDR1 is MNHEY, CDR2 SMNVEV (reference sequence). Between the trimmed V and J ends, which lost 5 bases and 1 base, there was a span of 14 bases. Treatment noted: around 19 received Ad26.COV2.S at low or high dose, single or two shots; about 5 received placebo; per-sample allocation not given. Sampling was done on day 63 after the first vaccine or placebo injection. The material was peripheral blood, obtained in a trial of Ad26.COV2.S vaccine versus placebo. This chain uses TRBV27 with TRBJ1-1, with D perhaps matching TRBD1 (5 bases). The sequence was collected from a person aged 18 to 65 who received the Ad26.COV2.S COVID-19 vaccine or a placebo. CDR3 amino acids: CASSRGGGANTEAFF. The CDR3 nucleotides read TGTGCCAGCAGTCGTGGTGGCGGGGCGAACACTGAAGCTTTCTTT.